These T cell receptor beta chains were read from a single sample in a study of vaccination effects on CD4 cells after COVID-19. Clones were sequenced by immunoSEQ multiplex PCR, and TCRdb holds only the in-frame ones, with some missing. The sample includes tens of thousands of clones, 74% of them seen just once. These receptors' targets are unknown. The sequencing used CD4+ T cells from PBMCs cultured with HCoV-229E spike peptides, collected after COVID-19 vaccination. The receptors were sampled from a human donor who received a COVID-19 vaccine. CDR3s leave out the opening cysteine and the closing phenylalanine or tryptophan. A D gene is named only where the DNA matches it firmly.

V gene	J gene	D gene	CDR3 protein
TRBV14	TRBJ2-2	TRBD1	ASSRRTGITGELF
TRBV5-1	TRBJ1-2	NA	ASSLEGPNGYT
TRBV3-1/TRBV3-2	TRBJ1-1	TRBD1	ATMGQGATEAF
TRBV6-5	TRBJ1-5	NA	ASRQYSSNQPQH
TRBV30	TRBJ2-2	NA	AWSVMGSGELF
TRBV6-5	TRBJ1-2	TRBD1	ASSYYGQGNGYT
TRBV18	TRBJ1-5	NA	ASAQDRFNQPQH
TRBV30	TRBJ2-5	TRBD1	AWSLDRVKETQY
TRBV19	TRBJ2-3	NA	ASSIGRNTDTQY
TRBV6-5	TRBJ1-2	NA	ASSYKPSNYGYT
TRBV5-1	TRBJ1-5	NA	ASSLWGPNQPQH
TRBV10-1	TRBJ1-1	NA	ATRDRGAEAF
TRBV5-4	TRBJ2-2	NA	ASSLGSKISYGELF
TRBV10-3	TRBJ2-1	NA	AISERLENNEQF
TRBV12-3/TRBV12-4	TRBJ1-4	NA	ASRTGREKLF
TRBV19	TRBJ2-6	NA	ASNPESGANVLT
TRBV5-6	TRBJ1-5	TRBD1	ASSVDRGRQPQH
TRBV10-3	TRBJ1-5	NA	ATKGSGLSNQPQH
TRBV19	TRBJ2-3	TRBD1	ASSDRGSGAQY
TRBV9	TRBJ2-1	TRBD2	ASSELSGLAGGRDNEQF
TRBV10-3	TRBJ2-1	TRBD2	AIGLAGTTYNEQF
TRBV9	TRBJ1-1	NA	ASSVGRENTEAF
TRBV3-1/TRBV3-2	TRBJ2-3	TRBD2	ASSQGLAGGPPDTQY
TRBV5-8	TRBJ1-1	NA	ASRIDRNTEAF
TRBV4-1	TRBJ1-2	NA	ASSQDSGFTYGYT
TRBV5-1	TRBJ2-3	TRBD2	ASSLDPSGGAEY
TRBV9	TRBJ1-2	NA	ASSSDTTSYGYT
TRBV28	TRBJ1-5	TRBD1	ASSPRQGTQPQH
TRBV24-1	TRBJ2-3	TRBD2	ATSDWGTSGDTDTQY
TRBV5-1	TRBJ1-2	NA	ASSYFPGPNYGYT
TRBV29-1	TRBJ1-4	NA	SASSSSRGNEKLF
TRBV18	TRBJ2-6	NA	ASSPNYGSGANVLT
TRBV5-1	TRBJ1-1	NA	ASSLVPTEAF
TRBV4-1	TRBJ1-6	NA	ASSQDPAGYNSPLH
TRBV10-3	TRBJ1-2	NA	AISERWDYT
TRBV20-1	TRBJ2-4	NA	SARDSVGTY
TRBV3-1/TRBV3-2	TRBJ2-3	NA	ASSQDWALTSTDTQY
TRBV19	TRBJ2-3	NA	ASSGGLDPTDTQY
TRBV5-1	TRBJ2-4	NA	ASSLVVTGAKNIQY